This T cell receptor beta chain was identified during a study of technical replicates of blood from several donors. The length of the CDR3 is 15 residues. The J segment lost 5 bases and the V segment lost 3 bases, leaving 10 bases of the junction unmatched. Looked up from germline, CDR1 is SEHNR and CDR2 is FQNEAQ (reference sequence). The assay was immunoSEQ multiplex PCR, and TCRdb's table has in-frame clones only and misses some. The data contain about 75,000 clones, around 97% of them singletons. The origin of this receptor is a human donor in good health. Material: T cells isolated from PBMCs. The rearrangement uses TRBV7-9 and TRBJ2-7; 7 bases align to TRBD1. CDR3 sequence (DNA): TGTGCCAGCAGCTTGTGGGTACAGGGGTGGCACGAGCAGTACTTC. Translating gives CASSLWVQGWHEQYF.